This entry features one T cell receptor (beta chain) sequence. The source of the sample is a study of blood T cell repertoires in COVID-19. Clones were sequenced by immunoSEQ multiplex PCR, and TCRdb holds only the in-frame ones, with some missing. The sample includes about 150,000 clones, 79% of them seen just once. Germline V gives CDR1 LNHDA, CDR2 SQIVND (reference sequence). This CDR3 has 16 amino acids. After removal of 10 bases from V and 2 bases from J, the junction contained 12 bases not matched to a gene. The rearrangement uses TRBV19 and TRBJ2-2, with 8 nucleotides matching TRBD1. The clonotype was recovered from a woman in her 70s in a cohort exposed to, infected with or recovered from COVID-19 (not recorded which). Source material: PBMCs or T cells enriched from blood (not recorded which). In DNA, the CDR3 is TGTGCCACCTTAGTACCTGGACAGGGAAACACCGGGGAGCTGTTTTTT. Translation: CATLVPGQGNTGELFF.